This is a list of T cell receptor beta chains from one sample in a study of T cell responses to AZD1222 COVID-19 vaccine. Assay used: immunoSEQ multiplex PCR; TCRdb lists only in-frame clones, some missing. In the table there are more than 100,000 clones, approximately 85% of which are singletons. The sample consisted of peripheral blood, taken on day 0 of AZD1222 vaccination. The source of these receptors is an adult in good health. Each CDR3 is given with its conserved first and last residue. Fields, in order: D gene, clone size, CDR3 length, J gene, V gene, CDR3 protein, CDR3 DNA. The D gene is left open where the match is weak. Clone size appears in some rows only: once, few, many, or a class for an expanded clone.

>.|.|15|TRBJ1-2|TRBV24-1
CATSDPGDTTYGYTF
TGTGCCACCAGTGATCCAGGGGACACCACCTATGGCTACACCTTC
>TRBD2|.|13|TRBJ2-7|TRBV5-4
CASSSSGAYEQYF
TGTGCCAGCAGCTCTAGCGGGGCTTACGAGCAGTACTTC
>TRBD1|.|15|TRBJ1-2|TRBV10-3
CAISDLGTGSYGYTF
TGTGCCATCAGTGATTTAGGGACAGGAAGCTATGGCTACACCTTC
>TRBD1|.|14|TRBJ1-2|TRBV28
CAANRGSSLYGYTF
TGTGCCGCCAACAGGGGCTCCTCCCTCTATGGCTACACCTTC
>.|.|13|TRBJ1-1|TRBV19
CASSIGMNTEAFF
TGTGCCAGTAGTATTGGGATGAACACTGAAGCTTTCTTT
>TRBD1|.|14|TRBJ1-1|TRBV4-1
CASSQDRGQNEAFF
TGCGCCAGCAGCCAGGACAGGGGGCAAAATGAAGCTTTCTTT
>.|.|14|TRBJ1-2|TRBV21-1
CASNHRGCIYGYTF
TGTGCCAGCAACCACAGGGGGTGTATCTATGGCTACACCTTC
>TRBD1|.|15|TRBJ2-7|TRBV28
CASSPPGQNPSEQYF
TGTGCCAGCAGTCCCCCGGGACAGAACCCATCCGAGCAGTACTTC
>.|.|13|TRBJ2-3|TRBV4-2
CASSQATSDTQYF
TGTGCCAGCAGCCAGGCTACATCGGATACGCAGTATTTT
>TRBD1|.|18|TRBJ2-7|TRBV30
CAWSVPYRGRIVMGEQYF
TGTGCCTGGAGTGTACCATACAGGGGGCGAATCGTAATGGGCGAGCAGTACTTC
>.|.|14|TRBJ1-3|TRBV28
CASTQRVSGNTIYF
TGTGCCAGCACCCAACGAGTATCTGGAAACACCATATATTTT
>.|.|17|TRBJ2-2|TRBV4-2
CASSATGTQPNTGELFF
TGTGCCAGCAGCGCGACAGGTACCCAACCGAACACCGGGGAGCTGTTTTTT
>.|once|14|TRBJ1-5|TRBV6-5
CASNLRDLNQPQHF
TGTGCCAGCAACCTGCGCGACCTCAATCAGCCCCAGCATTTT
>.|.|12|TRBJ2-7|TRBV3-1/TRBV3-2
CASSQVEQGQYF
TGTGCCAGCAGCCAGGTTGAGCAAGGGCAGTACTTC
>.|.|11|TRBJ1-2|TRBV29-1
CSVGTTGGYTF
TGCAGCGTTGGGACGACGGGGGGCTACACCTTC
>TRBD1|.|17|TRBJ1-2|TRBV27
CASSTLAGGSYNYGYTF
TGTGCCAGCAGTACCCTGGCAGGGGGCAGTTATAACTATGGCTACACCTTC
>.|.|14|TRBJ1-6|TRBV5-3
CARSLARDNSPLHF
TGTGCCAGAAGCTTGGCTCGGGACAATTCACCCCTCCACTTT
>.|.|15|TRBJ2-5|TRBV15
CATSRERGGGETQYF
TGTGCCACCAGCAGAGAACGTGGTGGGGGAGAGACCCAGTACTTC
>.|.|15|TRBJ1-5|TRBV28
CASTTGGGANQPQHF
TGTGCCAGCACTACAGGTGGGGGGGCGAATCAGCCCCAGCATTTT
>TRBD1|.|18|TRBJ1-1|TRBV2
CASSDGVDRVKVNTEAFF
TGTGCCAGCAGTGACGGGGTTGACAGGGTCAAAGTTAACACTGAAGCTTTCTTT
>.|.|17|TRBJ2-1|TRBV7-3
CASSLNPQGREYNEQFF
TGTGCCAGCAGCTTAAACCCCCAGGGTCGCGAATACAATGAGCAGTTCTTC
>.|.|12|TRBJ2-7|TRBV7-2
CASSLYPYEQYF
TGTGCCAGCAGCTTATACCCCTACGAGCAGTACTTC
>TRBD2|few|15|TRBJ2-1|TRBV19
CASSAGTSGDNEQFF
TGTGCCAGTAGTGCCGGGACTAGCGGAGACAATGAGCAGTTCTTC
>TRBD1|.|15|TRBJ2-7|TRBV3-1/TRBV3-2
CASSQDGDRIYEQYF
TGTGCCAGCAGCCAAGATGGGGACAGAATCTACGAGCAGTACTTC
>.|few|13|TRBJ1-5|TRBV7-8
CASSLANAQPQHF
TGTGCCAGCAGCTTAGCTAATGCACAGCCCCAGCATTTT
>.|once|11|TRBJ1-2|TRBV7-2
CASSFIDGYTF
TGTGCCAGCAGCTTCATTGATGGCTACACCTTC
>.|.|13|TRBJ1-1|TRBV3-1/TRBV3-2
CASSQIAGTEAFF
TGTGCCAGCAGCCAGATTGCGGGCACTGAAGCTTTCTTT
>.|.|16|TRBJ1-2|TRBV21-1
CASSKALQGSNWRYTF
TGTGCCAGCAGCAAAGCCTTGCAGGGTTCGAACTGGCGCTACACCTTC
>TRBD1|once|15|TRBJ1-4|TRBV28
CASSSPGTGLEKLFF
TGTGCCAGCAGTTCCCCCGGGACAGGGCTTGAAAAACTGTTTTTT
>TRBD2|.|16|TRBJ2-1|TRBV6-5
CASSYLVTSGAHEQFF
TGTGCCAGCAGTTACCTGGTTACTAGCGGGGCCCATGAGCAGTTCTTC
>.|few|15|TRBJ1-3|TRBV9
CASSAAHNSGNTIYF
TGTGCCAGCAGCGCTGCACACAACTCTGGAAACACCATATATTTT